The following is a TCR beta chain sequence with its context. This CDR3 has 15 residues. CDR1 is KGHDR, CDR2 SFDVKD, per germline. J was trimmed by 3 bases and V by 4 bases; bases with no gene match: 3. This sample was taken from a study of blood T cell repertoires in COVID-19. Looking at the study overall: There were acute and convalescent COVID-19 samples, and they came from the United States, Italy and Spain. Sources were T cells, B-cell-depleted T cells, or PBMCs; the material itself was cDNA or gDNA.

Original data processing: Estimated nucleated cell counts came from reference gene primer amplification. Produced via immunoSEQ multiplex PCR; TCRdb's table is partial and in-frame only. V, J and clone size derive from that table, while D and trimming were established from the DNA sequence. The sample contains about 170,000 clones, 80% to 95% of which appear only once. The V call is TRBV24-1, the J call TRBJ1-1; 11 bases match TRBD1. The source material was peripheral blood. The receptor was derived from a man aged 25-45 years with COVID-19, enrolled during active disease. The CDR3 DNA is TGTGCCACCAGTGACACGGGACAGGGGGACACTGAAGCTTTCTTT. Translating it yields CATSDTGQGDTEAFF.